One sample yielded the 29 T cell receptor beta chains listed below, sequenced in a study of T cells in Graves' hyperthyroidism and ophthalmopathy. Amplified regions were TCR beta CDR3 sequences from RNA transcripts. When the TCR CDR3 underwent first-round RT-PCR, the HTBI primer set was used. TCRdb reprocessed the multiplex PCR reads with MiXCR, giving one entry per CDR3 protein. The sample yields 250,000 to 300,000 distinct CDR3 sequences, 15% to 20% seen once. The sequencing input was blood. These receptors came from a woman between 55 and 75 years old with Graves' ophthalmopathy.

This chain links TRBV11-3 with TRBJ2-2, with 7 nucleotides matching TRBD1. Germline loops: CDR1 SGHNT, CDR2 YENEEA. The V segment lost 5 bases and the J segment 3 bases; nucleotides outside the gene matches: 9. The CDR3 consists of 16 residues. Written as DNA, the CDR3 is TGTGCCAGCAGCCCGCCCTGGGACAGCTACACCGGGGAGCTGTTTTTT. Encoded protein: CASSPPWDSYTGELFF.

In its sample, this clonotype was seen many times. The V and J genes are TRBV20-1 and TRBJ1-2; D is undetermined. V was clipped by 0 bases and J by 6 bases, with 17 bases between them. Germline V lookup: CDR1 DFQATT, CDR2 SNEGSKA (reference sequence). There are 15 residues in the CDR3. The DNA of the CDR3 is TGCAGTGCTAGAGATCGGAGAGGGTGGGTGGATGGCTACACCTTC. Residues: CSARDRRGWVDGYTF.

This clonotype was seen a handful of times. A much larger clone differs from this one at a single base, so this may be a read error. This rearrangement joins TRBV18 to TRBJ2-1; a weak D match, TRBD1 (5 bases). The CDR3 is made up of 14 amino acids. Germline V lookup: CDR1 KGHSH, CDR2 LQKENI. For the CDR3, the DNA is TGTACCAGCTCACCCTCTTTGGACAACAATGAGCAGTTCTTC. Residues: CTSSPSLDNNEQFF. Looking up the rest from reference TRBV18 and TRBJ2-1 gives the full variable domain: NAGVMQNPRHLVRRRGQEARLRCSPMKGHSHVYWYRQLPEEGLKFMVYLQKENIIDESGMPKERFSAEFPKEGPSILRIQQVVRGDSAAYFCTSSPSLDNNEQFFGPGTRLTVL.

This clonotype was detected many times. The rearrangement uses TRBV18 and TRBJ1-2, with 10 bases identical to TRBD1. Germline CDR1 is KGHSH and CDR2 is LQKENI. J lost 7 bases, V lost 6 bases, and 8 bases had no gene match. This CDR3 contains 14 residues. The CDR3 nucleotides read TGTGCCAGCTCGGCCGGGACAGGGGTTGGTGGCTACACCTTC. Translating gives CASSAGTGVGGYTF. Full variable domain (outside the CDR3, taken from reference TRBV18 and TRBJ1-2): NAGVMQNPRHLVRRRGQEARLRCSPMKGHSHVYWYRQLPEEGLKFMVYLQKENIIDESGMPKERFSAEFPKEGPSILRIQQVVRGDSAAYFCASSAGTGVGGYTFGSGTRLTVV.

This clonotype was observed a few times. The chain employs TRBV3-1 and TRBJ1-1, with 7 bases lining up with TRBD1. With V trimmed by 1 base and J by 5 bases, 4 bases remained unmatched. CDR3 length: 14 amino acids. Germline V lookup: CDR1 LGHDT, CDR2 YNNKEL (reference sequence). This CDR3 is CASSQGARGTEAFF. Here the CDR3 DNA reads TGTGCCAGCAGCCAAGGGGCCAGGGGGACTGAAGCTTTCTTT.

The CDR3 is CASSQEASGRMMQTQYF. The CDR3 nucleotides are TGTGCCAGCAGCCAAGAGGCAAGCGGGAGGATGATGCAGACCCAGTACTTC. The gene calls are TRBV4-2 and TRBJ2-5, with TRBD2 matching over 9 bases. Germline V gene data show CDR1 as LGHNA and CDR2 as YNFKEQ. CDR3 length: 17 residues. Trimming took 0 bases from V and 6 from J; bases not matched to a gene: 11.

V and J are TRBV24-1 and TRBJ2-5, with 9 positions matching TRBD1. Trimming cost V 3 bases and J 4 bases; bases outside gene matches: 2. CDR1 is KGHDR and CDR2 is SFDVKD in the germline V gene. There are 14 residues in the CDR3. The DNA of the CDR3 is TGTGCCACCAGTGATCCGGGACAGGGAGAGACCCAGTACTTC. Translated, it gives CATSDPGQGETQYF.

This clonotype was found many times. This rearrangement joins TRBV6-1 to TRBJ2-3; 12 bases agree with TRBD2. V gave up 6 bases and J gave up 2 bases; unmatched junction bases: 6. Germline V gene lookup returns CDR1 MNHNS and CDR2 SASEGT. The length of the CDR3 is 16 residues. The CDR3 region has the DNA TGTGCCAGCAGCCCTCGACTAGCGGGAGACACAGATACGCAGTATTTT. It specifies CASSPRLAGDTDTQYF.

This clonotype occurred many times. The rearrangement links TRBV28 to TRBJ2-2; D is unclear. CDR1 MDHEN and CDR2 SYDVKM come from the germline V gene. V lost 3 bases to trimming and J lost 6 bases, with 11 bases between them. This CDR3 contains 14 residues. As DNA, the CDR3 is TGTGCCAGCAGTTTGGGCGGTCGTTCCGGGGAGCTGTTTTTT. Translation gives CASSLGGRSGELFF.

This clonotype was seen a handful of times. CDR3 coding DNA: TGTGCCAGTGGTTTCGGGCGCAATGAGCAGTTCTTC. Translating it yields CASGFGRNEQFF. The J gene is TRBJ2-1, the V gene TRBV19; D gene uncertain. Trimming cost V 8 bases and J 6 bases, with 11 bases left between them. This CDR3 is built from 12 residues. Germline V gene lookup returns CDR1 LNHDA and CDR2 SQIVND (reference sequence).

This clonotype appeared many times. The rearrangement links TRBV5-6 to TRBJ2-7, with unresolved D. The CDR3 extends over 13 amino acids. Germline lookup yields CDR1 SGHDT and CDR2 YYEEEE. Trimming stripped 2 bases from V and 4 bases from J, with 10 bases between. This CDR3 is CASSLASLYEQYF. DNA of the CDR3: TGTGCCAGCAGCTTAGCCAGCCTTTACGAGCAGTACTTC.

The chain uses TRBV6-6 and TRBJ2-1; D not certain. V gave up 8 bases and J gave up 5 bases, with 16 bases separating them. The CDR3 length is 14 residues. Per the germline V gene, CDR1 is MNHNY and CDR2 is SVGAGI (reference sequence). The CDR3, as DNA: TGTGCCAGCGGCTGGCCTCCCTCTGACAATGAGCAGTTCTTC. This sequence encodes CASGWPPSDNEQFF.

The chain employs TRBV5-6 and TRBJ2-7; D is uncertain. Trimming shortened V by 7 bases and J by 0 bases, and 11 bases separated the two germline ends. The germline CDR1 and CDR2 sequences are SGHDT and YYEEEE. This CDR3 has 13 amino acids. This CDR3 is CASADGSSYEQYF. The CDR3 coding sequence is TGTGCCAGCGCGGACGGAAGCTCCTACGAGCAGTACTTC.

The chain is built from TRBV5-1 and TRBJ2-4; a possible D gene is TRBD1 (6 bases). V dropped 5 bases and J dropped 8 bases, with 14 bases sitting between them. In germline, CDR1 is SGHRS, CDR2 YFSETQ. This CDR3 has 13 residues. CDR3 DNA: TGCGCCAGCAGTTCCGACAACAGGGACATTCAGTACTTC. Amino acids: CASSSDNRDIQYF.

As regards this clonotype: It may be a read error: a sequence one base away is much more abundant. The gene calls are TRBV20-1 and TRBJ2-7, with a tentative D call TRBD2 (6 bases). Germline assignment: CDR1 DFQATT and CDR2 SNEGSKA (reference sequence). The CDR3 runs to 13 residues. CDR3 sequence: CSARTGDPYEQHF. The CDR3 DNA is TGCAGTGCTCGCACGGGGGACCCCTACGAGCAGCACTTC.

This clonotype was observed at least ten times. V is TRBV12-3 or TRBV12-4 and J is TRBJ2-7; TRBD2 aligns across 13 bases. The CDR3 covers 17 residues. With V trimmed by 6 bases and J by 6 bases, 14 bases remained unmatched. CDR3 coding DNA: TGTGCCAGCAGCCCCGGGACTAGCGGGATCCGAGGAGGCGAGCAGTACTTC. Translated: CASSPGTSGIRGGEQYF.

Details on this clonotype: It may be a read error: a sequence one base away is much more abundant. The CDR3 DNA reads as TGCAGTGCTAGACCAATGTCTGTCGATGAGCAGTTCTTC. Protein product: CSARPMSVDEQFF. This chain links TRBV20-1 with TRBJ2-1; D unclear. Germline CDR1 reads DFQATT; CDR2 reads SNEGSKA (reference sequence). V lost 2 bases and J 8 bases, leaving 13 bases between the germline ends. The CDR3 loop spans 13 amino acids.

This sequence joins TRBV6-2 or TRBV6-3 and TRBJ2-2; D remains ambiguous. V was cut by 7 bases and J by 9 bases, with 15 bases left in between. Per germline, CDR1 MNHEY and CDR2 SVGEGT. This CDR3 has 13 residues. The CDR3 region is CASIEQKSRELFF. Here the CDR3 DNA reads TGTGCCAGCATAGAACAGAAATCCCGGGAGCTGTTTTTT.

This clonotype was seen a handful of times. The V and J genes are TRBV3-1 and TRBJ2-2; no definite D call. This CDR3 comprises 15 residues. Trimming shortened V by 7 bases and J by 2 bases, and 14 bases separated the two germline ends. Germline loops: CDR1 LGHDT, CDR2 YNNKEL (reference sequence). In nucleotides, the CDR3 is TGTGCCAGCACAGGCCTTCATTACAACACCGGGGAGCTGTTTTTT. Its translation is CASTGLHYNTGELFF.

This chain uses TRBV13 with TRBJ2-2; 7 bases are shared with TRBD2. CDR1 and CDR2 (germline): PRHDT, FYEKMQ (reference sequence). V shed 3 bases, J shed 5 bases, and the junction held 6 bases outside the gene matches. The CDR3 sequence is 15 residues long. The CDR3 region has the DNA TGTGCCAGCAGCTTCCGGGGGGTTGGGACCGGGGAGCTGTTTTTT. Translating it yields CASSFRGVGTGELFF.

This clonotype was counted many times. The CDR3 region has the DNA TGCAGTGCCAGGCGGGGGCAAAGGCCAGATACGCAGTATTTT. Translated: CSARRGQRPDTQYF. The J gene is TRBJ2-3, the V gene TRBV20-1; weak D call: TRBD2 (7 bases). This CDR3 is built from 14 residues. The ends were cut back, 6 bases at V and 4 bases at J, with 17 bases in the middle. CDR1 and CDR2 from the germline V gene are DFQATT and SNEGSKA (reference sequence).

The genes are TRBV5-4 and TRBJ2-5, with 8 bases identical to TRBD2. The V segment lost 2 bases and the J segment 5 bases; nucleotides outside the gene matches: 8. The CDR3 sequence is 15 residues long. The germline CDR1 and CDR2 sequences are SGHNT and YYREEE (reference sequence). The CDR3 DNA follows: TGTGCCAGCAGCTTCCCGGGACTAGTAGACGAGACCCAGTACTTC. Protein: CASSFPGLVDETQYF.

The J gene is TRBJ2-7, the V gene TRBV7-9; no clear D gene. The CDR3 is made up of 13 amino acids. Germline V gives CDR1 SEHNR, CDR2 FQNEAQ (reference sequence). Trimming removed 3 bases at V and 2 bases at J, with 8 bases between. The CDR3 protein is CASSFKGTYEQYF. As DNA, the CDR3 is TGTGCCAGCAGCTTTAAGGGTACCTACGAGCAGTACTTC.

This chain connects TRBV11-2 to TRBJ1-1; 9 bases fit TRBD1. The germline gives CDR1 SGHAT, CDR2 FQNNGV. With 7 bases clipped from V and 1 base from J, the junction kept 4 bases outside the gene matches. CDR3 length: 14 amino acids. The CDR3 reads CASTLGQGNTEAFF. CDR3 DNA sequence: TGTGCCAGCACTCTGGGACAGGGGAACACTGAAGCTTTCTTT. The full variable domain, with the rest looked up from reference TRBV11-2 and TRBJ1-1, is EAGVAQSPRYKIIEKRQSVAFWCNPISGHATLYWYQQILGQGPKLLIQFQNNGVVDDSQLPKDRFSAERLKGVDSTLKIQPAKLEDSAVYLCASTLGQGNTEAFFGQGTRLTVV.

The chain has TRBV9 and TRBJ1-6, with D possibly TRBD1 on 6 matching bases. This CDR3 is 15 amino acids long. V was trimmed by 1 base and J by 6 bases, leaving 11 bases between them. Germline lookup yields CDR1 SGDLS and CDR2 YYNGEE. The CDR3 nucleotides are TGTGCCAGCAGCGTATTGCAGGGGTTTAATTCACCCCTCCACTTT. It yields the protein CASSVLQGFNSPLHF.

The chain links TRBV5-4 to TRBJ1-1; no definite D call. CDR1 and CDR2 from the germline V gene are SGHNT and YYREEE (reference sequence). The CDR3 has 16 residues. Trimming cost V 3 bases and J 0 bases, with 15 bases left between them. The CDR3 DNA sequence: TGTGCCAGCAGCTCTCCTGCCGAAGGGATGAACACTGAAGCTTTCTTT. Its protein is CASSSPAEGMNTEAFF.

This chain joins TRBV6-5 and TRBJ1-6; 7 bases are shared with TRBD1. Trimming took 2 bases from V and 10 from J; bases not matched to a gene: 8. The CDR3 extends over 15 amino acids. Germline V CDR1 and CDR2: MNHEY, SVGAGI. The DNA for the CDR3 is TGTGCCAGCAGTTACGAGGGGGCGCGGAACTCACCCCTCCACTTT. Translation: CASSYEGARNSPLHF.

In this sample, this clonotype turned up once. This sequence joins TRBV29-1 and TRBJ2-1; tentative D call: TRBD1 (6 bases). Germline CDR1 reads SQVTM; CDR2 reads ANQGSEA. The CDR3 loop spans 12 amino acids. Trimming stripped 5 bases from V and 2 bases from J, with 7 bases between. The CDR3 nucleotides read TGCAGCGTTACAGGGACCTACAATGAGCAGTTCTTC. Translating it yields CSVTGTYNEQFF.

V and J are TRBV19 and TRBJ2-3; D could derive from TRBD1 or TRBD2 (6 bases each). Germline lookup yields CDR1 LNHDA and CDR2 SQIVND (reference sequence). This CDR3 has 15 amino acids. Deletions cut 0 bases from V and 2 bases from J, with 9 bases between. The CDR3 DNA follows: TGTGCCAGTAGTATAGACGGGGGCAACACAGATACGCAGTATTTT. Translated, it gives CASSIDGGNTDTQYF.